Listed below are T cell receptor beta chains from one sample, sequenced in a study of shared clonotypes between healthy human individuals. Produced via immunoSEQ multiplex PCR; TCRdb's table is partial and in-frame only. The sample records about 2.4 million clones, around nine tenths being singletons. Sequencing input: naive CD4+ T cells sorted from blood. The receptors originated from a man aged 18 to 35 in good health. Both conserved end residues are part of each CDR3. A D gene is named only where the DNA matches it firmly. Expanded clones are given a class, and other clones once, few, many or no size at all.

size: NA
D: NA
J: TRBJ1-3
V: TRBV5-4
CDR3: CASSAASGNTIYF
DNA: TGTGCCAGCAGCGCGGCCTCTGGAAACACCATATATTTT

size: NA
D: NA
J: TRBJ2-7
V: TRBV28
CDR3: CASSPGILGDASYEQYF
DNA: TGTGCCAGCAGTCCCGGGATCCTAGGAGACGCCTCCTACGAGCAGTACTTC

size: NA
D: NA
J: TRBJ1-3
V: TRBV4-3
CDR3: CASSEGGGPGNTIYF
DNA: TGCGCCAGCAGCGAAGGCGGAGGGCCTGGAAACACCATATATTTT

size: NA
D: TRBD1
J: TRBJ2-7
V: TRBV6-5
CDR3: CASSYRDRGGYEQYF
DNA: TGTGCCAGCAGTTACAGGGACAGAGGTGGCTACGAGCAGTACTTC

size: NA
D: NA
J: TRBJ2-1
V: TRBV6-6
CDR3: CASTPPGGPLHEQFF
DNA: TGTGCCAGCACCCCCCCTGGGGGGCCCCTCCATGAGCAGTTCTTC

size: NA
D: NA
J: TRBJ2-3
V: TRBV12-5
CDR3: CASGVEDTQYF
DNA: TGTGCTAGTGGAGTCGAGGATACGCAGTATTTT

size: NA
D: NA
J: TRBJ2-7
V: TRBV7-2
CDR3: CASSPQRGYEQYF
DNA: TGTGCCAGCAGCCCCCAACGGGGCTACGAGCAGTACTTC

size: NA
D: TRBD1
J: TRBJ1-5
V: TRBV7-2
CDR3: CASSFGQGVGNQPQHF
DNA: TGTGCCAGCAGCTTCGGACAGGGGGTGGGCAATCAGCCCCAGCATTTT

size: NA
D: NA
J: TRBJ2-3
V: TRBV28
CDR3: CASSFPTGPSTDTQYF
DNA: TGTGCCAGCAGTTTCCCGACAGGTCCGAGCACAGATACGCAGTATTTT

size: NA
D: TRBD1
J: TRBJ2-2
V: TRBV19
CDR3: CASSIERQGVNTGELFF
DNA: TGTGCCAGTAGTATAGAACGGCAGGGGGTGAACACCGGGGAGCTGTTTTTT

size: NA
D: NA
J: TRBJ2-7
V: TRBV5-4
CDR3: CASSLPRGETYEQYF
DNA: TGTGCCAGCAGCTTGCCCAGGGGTGAAACCTACGAGCAGTACTTC

size: once
D: NA
J: TRBJ1-4
V: TRBV4-3
CDR3: CASSQDLWGSGQKLFF
DNA: TGCGCCAGCAGCCAAGACTTATGGGGCTCTGGACAGAAACTGTTTTTT

size: NA
D: TRBD2
J: TRBJ2-1
V: TRBV5-6
CDR3: CASSLGPSLAGVHEQFF
DNA: TGTGCCAGCAGCTTGGGCCCGAGTCTAGCGGGAGTTCATGAGCAGTTCTTC

size: NA
D: NA
J: TRBJ1-5
V: TRBV18
CDR3: CASSPRAAAGNQPQHF
DNA: TGTGCCAGCTCACCTAGGGCGGCCGCTGGCAATCAGCCCCAGCATTTT

size: NA
D: NA
J: TRBJ2-7
V: TRBV25-1
CDR3: CASSRVIGDSYEQYF
DNA: TGTGCCAGCAGTCGGGTCATCGGGGACTCCTACGAGCAGTACTTC

size: NA
D: NA
J: TRBJ2-5
V: TRBV6-5
CDR3: CASSRQGGKETQYF
DNA: TGTGCCAGCAGCCGCCAGGGAGGAAAAGAGACCCAGTACTTC

size: NA
D: TRBD1
J: TRBJ1-1
V: TRBV7-2
CDR3: CASSGRTGGEAFF
DNA: TGTGCCAGCAGCGGCCGGACAGGCGGTGAAGCTTTCTTT

size: NA
D: TRBD1
J: TRBJ2-2
V: TRBV7-6
CDR3: CASSRGQGGTGELFF
DNA: TGTGCCAGCAGTCGGGGACAGGGGGGAACCGGGGAGCTGTTTTTT

size: few
D: NA
J: TRBJ1-1
V: TRBV30
CDR3: CAWSSQMNTEAFF
DNA: TGTGCCTGGAGTAGTCAGATGAACACTGAAGCTTTCTTT

size: once
D: NA
J: TRBJ2-3
V: TRBV5-1
CDR3: CASSLVLEESTDTQYF
DNA: TGCGCCAGCAGCTTGGTATTAGAAGAGAGCACAGATACGCAGTATTTT

size: NA
D: TRBD2
J: TRBJ2-1
V: TRBV25-1
CDR3: CASRLAGVYNEQFF
DNA: TGTGCCAGCAGACTAGCGGGGGTCTACAATGAGCAGTTCTTC

size: NA
D: NA
J: TRBJ2-7
V: TRBV28
CDR3: CASSSDMRNEQYF
DNA: TGTGCCAGCAGTTCAGACATGCGAAACGAGCAGTACTTC

size: once
D: NA
J: TRBJ2-5
V: TRBV5-1
CDR3: CASSLGSQQETQYF
DNA: TGCGCCAGCAGCTTGGGTTCCCAGCAAGAGACCCAGTACTTC

size: NA
D: TRBD2
J: TRBJ2-3
V: TRBV10-1
CDR3: CASSVAGGHTQYF
DNA: TGCGCCAGCAGTGTAGCGGGGGGCCATACGCAGTATTTT

size: NA
D: TRBD1
J: TRBJ1-1
V: TRBV5-1
CDR3: CASSTGQGNTEAFF
DNA: TGCGCCAGCAGCACTGGACAGGGGAACACTGAAGCTTTCTTT

size: once
D: TRBD2
J: TRBJ2-7
V: TRBV30
CDR3: CASSVSGGSYEQYF
DNA: TGTGCCTCCTCAGTTAGCGGGGGCTCCTACGAGCAGTACTTC

size: NA
D: NA
J: TRBJ1-5
V: TRBV6-1
CDR3: CASSARDRTNQPQHF
DNA: TGTGCCAGCAGTGCAAGAGACAGGACTAATCAGCCCCAGCATTTT

size: NA
D: TRBD1
J: TRBJ1-2
V: TRBV28
CDR3: CASRNYEVATGGSSYGYTF
DNA: TGTGCCAGCAGAAACTACGAAGTGGCAACAGGGGGCTCGAGCTATGGCTACACCTTC

size: NA
D: NA
J: TRBJ2-5
V: TRBV4-1
CDR3: CASSHSLGEPETQYF
DNA: TGCGCCAGCAGCCACTCCCTGGGGGAACCGGAGACCCAGTACTTC

size: NA
D: TRBD2
J: TRBJ2-1
V: TRBV27
CDR3: CASSSDLWLAGGGGSYNEQFF
DNA: TGTGCCAGCAGTTCCGACCTCTGGCTAGCGGGAGGGGGGGGATCCTACAATGAGCAGTTCTTC

size: NA
D: NA
J: TRBJ2-4
V: TRBV6-8
CDR3: CASSYVRSLAKNIQYF
DNA: TGTGCCAGCAGTTATGTAAGGAGCTTAGCCAAAAACATTCAGTACTTC

size: NA
D: NA
J: TRBJ2-2
V: TRBV5-1
CDR3: CASWTGNTGELFF
DNA: TGCGCCAGCTGGACCGGTAACACCGGGGAGCTGTTTTTT

size: NA
D: TRBD2
J: TRBJ2-1
V: TRBV19
CDR3: CASSIMAGGPGYEQFF
DNA: TGTGCCAGTAGTATAATGGCGGGAGGGCCAGGCTATGAGCAGTTCTTC

size: NA
D: NA
J: TRBJ1-5
V: TRBV10-2
CDR3: CASSAPDAQRPQHF
DNA: TGCGCCAGCAGTGCCCCGGACGCCCAGCGGCCCCAGCATTTT

size: NA
D: NA
J: TRBJ2-1
V: TRBV7-9
CDR3: CASSQFPESSYNEQFF
DNA: TGTGCCAGCAGCCAGTTCCCGGAAAGCTCCTACAATGAGCAGTTCTTC

size: NA
D: NA
J: TRBJ2-5
V: TRBV7-6
CDR3: CASSLESRVREQETQYF
DNA: TGTGCCAGCAGCTTAGAGTCGCGGGTGAGGGAGCAAGAGACCCAGTACTTC

size: NA
D: TRBD1
J: TRBJ1-2
V: TRBV4-3
CDR3: CASSQVEGQVYGYTF
DNA: TGCGCCAGCAGCCAAGTAGAGGGACAGGTGTATGGCTACACCTTC

size: NA
D: TRBD1
J: TRBJ1-2
V: TRBV5-6
CDR3: CASSFPRGQGYTF
DNA: TGTGCCAGCAGCTTCCCAAGGGGACAGGGCTACACCTTC

size: NA
D: NA
J: TRBJ1-1
V: TRBV6-6
CDR3: CASSPLGGRLNTEAFF
DNA: TGTGCCAGCAGTCCTCTGGGGGGACGGCTGAACACTGAAGCTTTCTTT

size: NA
D: NA
J: TRBJ2-7
V: TRBV7-2
CDR3: CASSLVSQVSYEQYF
DNA: TGTGCCAGCAGCTTAGTTTCCCAGGTCTCCTACGAGCAGTACTTC

size: NA
D: TRBD1
J: TRBJ1-2
V: TRBV6-6
CDR3: CASSVQGKNYGYTF
DNA: TGTGCCAGCAGTGTACAGGGGAAAAACTATGGCTACACCTTC

size: once
D: TRBD1
J: TRBJ1-5
V: TRBV30
CDR3: CAWRTGGKGDQPQHF
DNA: TGTGCCTGGAGGACAGGGGGCAAGGGGGATCAGCCCCAGCATTTT

size: NA
D: NA
J: TRBJ1-6
V: TRBV10-3
CDR3: CAISNGDSPLHF
DNA: TGTGCCATCAGCAACGGCGATTCACCCCTCCACTTT

size: once
D: TRBD1
J: TRBJ2-5
V: TRBV10-3
CDR3: CAISSWDRVFGEETQYF
DNA: TGTGCCATCAGCTCATGGGACAGGGTCTTTGGCGAAGAGACCCAGTACTTC

size: NA
D: TRBD1
J: TRBJ2-2
V: TRBV19
CDR3: CASSIGPGQGVHGELFF
DNA: TGTGCCAGTAGTATAGGGCCGGGACAGGGGGTCCACGGGGAGCTGTTTTTT

size: NA
D: TRBD1
J: TRBJ2-3
V: TRBV5-4
CDR3: CASSLGTGNTDTQYF
DNA: TGTGCCAGCAGCTTAGGGACAGGAAACACAGATACGCAGTATTTT

size: NA
D: NA
J: TRBJ1-5
V: TRBV30
CDR3: CAWSWDNQPQHF
DNA: TGTGCCTGGAGTTGGGATAATCAGCCCCAGCATTTT

size: NA
D: NA
J: TRBJ2-5
V: TRBV4-2
CDR3: CASSQVGGETQYF
DNA: TGTGCCAGCAGCCAAGTTGGAGGAGAGACCCAGTACTTC

size: NA
D: NA
J: TRBJ1-6
V: TRBV6-5
CDR3: CASSPGYNSPLHF
DNA: TGTGCCAGCAGTCCCGGGTATAATTCACCCCTCCACTTT

size: once
D: NA
J: TRBJ2-2
V: TRBV18
CDR3: CASSPLGQNTGELFF
DNA: TGTGCCAGCTCACCCCTCGGACAAAACACCGGGGAGCTGTTTTTT

size: NA
D: NA
J: TRBJ1-6
V: TRBV5-4
CDR3: CASSLARGQDFSSPLHF
DNA: TGTGCCAGCAGCTTGGCCAGAGGCCAGGATTTTAGTTCACCCCTCCACTTT

size: NA
D: TRBD1
J: TRBJ1-2
V: TRBV6-6
CDR3: CASSYSGQVGYTF
DNA: TGTGCCAGCAGTTACTCGGGACAGGTGGGCTACACCTTC

size: NA
D: NA
J: TRBJ2-7
V: TRBV30
CDR3: CAWNRGGAYEQYF
DNA: TGTGCCTGGAATCGTGGAGGGGCCTACGAGCAGTACTTC

size: NA
D: NA
J: TRBJ2-2
V: TRBV11-2
CDR3: CASSPQIGGELFF
DNA: TGTGCCAGCAGCCCTCAGATCGGAGGGGAGCTGTTTTTT

size: NA
D: NA
J: TRBJ1-5
V: TRBV6-5
CDR3: CASSSRGGWQPQHF
DNA: TGTGCCAGCAGTTCCCGGGGGGGGTGGCAGCCCCAGCATTTT